This TCR beta chain was captured in a study of identical twins. General study results and limits: Weaker excess sharing between twins was seen in beta out-of-frame sequences.

The CDR3 sequence is 14 residues long. CDR1 and CDR2 from the germline V gene are SGHTA and FQGNSA. Trimming removed 2 bases from V and 5 bases from J, with 10 bases in between. About this clonotype: Antigen unknown.

TCRdb called the 5' RACE reads again in MiXCR, with one record for every CDR3 protein. Here the sample spans some 440,000 distinct CDR3 sequences, more than 20% being singletons. These records were also assigned to another study, of T cells expressing NK-cell markers.

The sample was CD4+ T cells sorted from blood. The sequence came from a young woman in good health. This chain uses TRBV7-2 with TRBJ2-1, with D perhaps TRBD1 or TRBD2 (6 bases each). In nucleotides, the CDR3 is TGTGCCAGCAGCTTAATAGGGGGGAACAATGAGCAGTTCTTC. Translation gives CASSLIGGNNEQFF.